A selection of T cell receptor beta chains follows, all from one sample in a study of blood T cell repertoires in COVID-19. TCRdb keeps only in-frame clones here, not all; method: immunoSEQ multiplex PCR. The sample carries fewer than 300,000 clones, about four fifths recorded once. Sample: peripheral blood. The source of these receptors is a woman aged 45-65 years who had recovered from COVID-19. CDR3s include the opening cysteine and the closing phenylalanine or tryptophan. D genes are given only for firm matches. Expanded clones get a size class; other rows say once, few or many, or leave the size out.

CDR3nt: TGTGCCAGCAGCGAACTTGGACAGGGTCAAGAGACCCAGTACTTC
CDR3aa: CASSELGQGQETQYF
j_gene: TRBJ2-5
abundance: -
v_gene: TRBV9
d_gene: TRBD1

CDR3nt: TGTGCCAGCAGCCCCGGGGGGCGGGATGGCTACACCTTC
CDR3aa: CASSPGGRDGYTF
j_gene: TRBJ1-2
abundance: once
v_gene: TRBV27
d_gene: -

CDR3nt: TGTGCCACCAGTGATCCCAGGGGGGCCAACGTCCTGACTTTC
CDR3aa: CATSDPRGANVLTF
j_gene: TRBJ2-6
abundance: once
v_gene: TRBV24-1
d_gene: -

CDR3nt: TGTGCCAGCAGTTACCGGCCTAGCGGGAGGAGGTACTTC
CDR3aa: CASSYRPSGRRYF
j_gene: TRBJ2-7
abundance: -
v_gene: TRBV6-2/TRBV6-3
d_gene: TRBD2

CDR3nt: TGTGCCAGCAGTTTAGATGCAGGGGCCACTGGAAACACCATATATTTT
CDR3aa: CASSLDAGATGNTIYF
j_gene: TRBJ1-3
abundance: few
v_gene: TRBV28
d_gene: -

CDR3nt: TGTGCCAGCAGCTTAGTAGGAGGTCGGGTAGCTTTCTTT
CDR3aa: CASSLVGGRVAFF
j_gene: TRBJ1-1
abundance: -
v_gene: TRBV7-3
d_gene: -

CDR3nt: TGTGCCAGCAGTGTGACAGGGGGCGCGTACACTGAAGCTTTCTTT
CDR3aa: CASSVTGGAYTEAFF
j_gene: TRBJ1-1
abundance: few
v_gene: TRBV25-1
d_gene: TRBD1

CDR3nt: TGTGCCAGTAGTAACAGGGGAGAGACCCAGTACTTC
CDR3aa: CASSNRGETQYF
j_gene: TRBJ2-5
abundance: -
v_gene: TRBV19
d_gene: TRBD1

CDR3nt: TGTGCCAGCGGGTCAGGGATCTCCTCACCCCTCCACTTT
CDR3aa: CASGSGISSPLHF
j_gene: TRBJ1-6
abundance: -
v_gene: TRBV2
d_gene: -

CDR3nt: TGTGCCAGCAGTTTATCCCTGACCGGGACAGGGCGCCTCTTCTCCCTCCACTTT
CDR3aa: CASSLSLTGTGRLFSLHF
j_gene: TRBJ1-6
abundance: -
v_gene: TRBV28
d_gene: TRBD1

CDR3nt: TGTGCCAGCAGCCGGGGGCGGGGGGGGCACACTGAAGCTTTCTTT
CDR3aa: CASSRGRGGHTEAFF
j_gene: TRBJ1-1
abundance: -
v_gene: TRBV11-2
d_gene: -

CDR3nt: TGTGCCTGGAGCAGCTCCTACAATGAGCAGTTCTTC
CDR3aa: CAWSSSYNEQFF
j_gene: TRBJ2-1
abundance: -
v_gene: TRBV30
d_gene: -

CDR3nt: TGTGCCAGCAGTTCCTCAGAGGCGGGAAACTACGAGCAGTACTTC
CDR3aa: CASSSSEAGNYEQYF
j_gene: TRBJ2-7
abundance: -
v_gene: TRBV28
d_gene: -

CDR3nt: TGTGCCATCACCACCCGGGAGGGGGTGGGAAACACCATATATTTT
CDR3aa: CAITTREGVGNTIYF
j_gene: TRBJ1-3
abundance: -
v_gene: TRBV10-3
d_gene: -

CDR3nt: TGTGCCAGCAGCTTAGGTCAGGGGGCCTCAGCTTTCTTT
CDR3aa: CASSLGQGASAFF
j_gene: TRBJ1-1
abundance: -
v_gene: TRBV7-9
d_gene: TRBD1

CDR3nt: TGTGCCAGCAGCTCTAGGTCCTACACTGAAGCTTTCTTT
CDR3aa: CASSSRSYTEAFF
j_gene: TRBJ1-1
abundance: -
v_gene: TRBV11-3
d_gene: -

CDR3nt: TGTGCCACCAGTGATACGACAGGATACACAGATACGCAGTATTTT
CDR3aa: CATSDTTGYTDTQYF
j_gene: TRBJ2-3
abundance: -
v_gene: TRBV24-1
d_gene: -

CDR3nt: TGTGCCAGTAGTGCTGGGGACAGGACCAGCTCCTATAATTCACCCCTCCACTTT
CDR3aa: CASSAGDRTSSYNSPLHF
j_gene: TRBJ1-6
abundance: few
v_gene: TRBV19
d_gene: TRBD1

CDR3nt: TGTGCCAGCAGCCCATCCGGGACAGCAATATCTGGGGCCAACGTCCTGACTTTC
CDR3aa: CASSPSGTAISGANVLTF
j_gene: TRBJ2-6
abundance: -
v_gene: TRBV13
d_gene: TRBD1

CDR3nt: TGTGCCAGCAGTTACAACAGGAGAGAATATGGCTACACCTTC
CDR3aa: CASSYNRREYGYTF
j_gene: TRBJ1-2
abundance: -
v_gene: TRBV6-2/TRBV6-3
d_gene: -

CDR3nt: TGTGCCAGCGGGACAGGGAACACTGAAGCTTTCTTT
CDR3aa: CASGTGNTEAFF
j_gene: TRBJ1-1
abundance: once
v_gene: TRBV7-8
d_gene: TRBD1

CDR3nt: TGTGCCTGGACCCCCGGACAGTTAATAGCCAAAAACATTCAGTACTTC
CDR3aa: CAWTPGQLIAKNIQYF
j_gene: TRBJ2-4
abundance: -
v_gene: TRBV30
d_gene: -

CDR3nt: TGTGCCAGCAGTTACTCTACTAGCGGGCAAGAGACCCAGTACTTC
CDR3aa: CASSYSTSGQETQYF
j_gene: TRBJ2-5
abundance: -
v_gene: TRBV6-2/TRBV6-3
d_gene: TRBD2

CDR3nt: TGTGCCAGCAGCCACCACTGGCAGGGCCGGTACGAGCAGTACTTC
CDR3aa: CASSHHWQGRYEQYF
j_gene: TRBJ2-7
abundance: -
v_gene: TRBV14
d_gene: -

CDR3nt: TGTGCCAGTAGTATAGGTCCCTCCCAAGAGACCCAGTACTTC
CDR3aa: CASSIGPSQETQYF
j_gene: TRBJ2-5
abundance: few
v_gene: TRBV19
d_gene: -

CDR3nt: TGTGCCAGCGTAGCGGGGGGTACAGATACGCAGTATTTT
CDR3aa: CASVAGGTDTQYF
j_gene: TRBJ2-3
abundance: -
v_gene: TRBV28
d_gene: TRBD2

CDR3nt: TGTGCCAGCACCAAACTAGCGGGATCACCCTACAATGAGCAGTTCTTC
CDR3aa: CASTKLAGSPYNEQFF
j_gene: TRBJ2-1
abundance: -
v_gene: TRBV7-9
d_gene: TRBD2

CDR3nt: TGTGCCAGCAGCTTAGATGGGGGGAGTCACAATGAGCAGTTCTTC
CDR3aa: CASSLDGGSHNEQFF
j_gene: TRBJ2-1
abundance: -
v_gene: TRBV11-2
d_gene: -

CDR3nt: TGTGCCTGGAGTGCCGGGACTAGCACAGATACGCAGTATTTT
CDR3aa: CAWSAGTSTDTQYF
j_gene: TRBJ2-3
abundance: -
v_gene: TRBV30
d_gene: -

CDR3nt: TGTGCCAGCAGTTTAGCCAGCGGAAGATACAATGAGCAGTTCTTC
CDR3aa: CASSLASGRYNEQFF
j_gene: TRBJ2-1
abundance: -
v_gene: TRBV27
d_gene: -

CDR3nt: TGTGCCAGCAGCCAAGGAGGTTGGGGGACAGGTGGTCAGCCCCAGCATTTT
CDR3aa: CASSQGGWGTGGQPQHF
j_gene: TRBJ1-5
abundance: once
v_gene: TRBV4-2
d_gene: TRBD1

CDR3nt: TGTGCCAGCACTTTACACTACTCCGGAGATACGCAGTATTTT
CDR3aa: CASTLHYSGDTQYF
j_gene: TRBJ2-3
abundance: -
v_gene: TRBV28
d_gene: -

CDR3nt: TGCGCCAGCAGCTCGACGGCTAGCGGGTCAACCTACAATGAGCAGTTCTTC
CDR3aa: CASSSTASGSTYNEQFF
j_gene: TRBJ2-1
abundance: -
v_gene: TRBV5-1
d_gene: TRBD2

CDR3nt: TGTGCCAGCAGTTACTCGACTGGTAGGCGGATCTATGGCTACACCTTC
CDR3aa: CASSYSTGRRIYGYTF
j_gene: TRBJ1-2
abundance: -
v_gene: TRBV6-5
d_gene: -

CDR3nt: TGTGCCTGGAGTACAGTCAAGGAAAAACTGTTTTTT
CDR3aa: CAWSTVKEKLFF
j_gene: TRBJ1-4
abundance: -
v_gene: TRBV30
d_gene: -

CDR3nt: TGTGCCAGTAGACCTACCGGGACAAGGATACAAACCGCAACTAATGAAAAACTGTTTTTT
CDR3aa: CASRPTGTRIQTATNEKLFF
j_gene: TRBJ1-4
abundance: -
v_gene: TRBV19
d_gene: -

CDR3nt: TGCGCCAGCAGCCAAGAAGCACAGGCTCTAATTGAAAAACTGTTTTTT
CDR3aa: CASSQEAQALIEKLFF
j_gene: TRBJ1-4
abundance: -
v_gene: TRBV4-1
d_gene: -

CDR3nt: TGTGCCAGCTCACCACCGGGACAGGTATCTGGAGACACCATATATTTT
CDR3aa: CASSPPGQVSGDTIYF
j_gene: TRBJ1-3
abundance: -
v_gene: TRBV18
d_gene: TRBD1

CDR3nt: TGTGCCAGCAGTATCAGGGCAATGAACACTGAAGCTTTCTTT
CDR3aa: CASSIRAMNTEAFF
j_gene: TRBJ1-1
abundance: once
v_gene: TRBV28
d_gene: -

CDR3nt: TGTGCCAGCAGTTTAAGCGGTGGAGAGACCCAGTACTTC
CDR3aa: CASSLSGGETQYF
j_gene: TRBJ2-5
abundance: -
v_gene: TRBV27
d_gene: -

CDR3nt: TGTGCCAGCAGTCGACAGGGGAATCAGCCCCAGCATTTT
CDR3aa: CASSRQGNQPQHF
j_gene: TRBJ1-5
abundance: -
v_gene: TRBV27
d_gene: TRBD1

CDR3nt: TGTGCCAGCAGCGGGGGACAGGGCGCCAACACAGATACGCAGTATTTT
CDR3aa: CASSGGQGANTDTQYF
j_gene: TRBJ2-3
abundance: -
v_gene: TRBV9
d_gene: TRBD1

CDR3nt: TGTGCCAGTAGTGCGACCCAGGGTTTCGCAGATACGCAGTATTTT
CDR3aa: CASSATQGFADTQYF
j_gene: TRBJ2-3
abundance: -
v_gene: TRBV19
d_gene: -